The 29 T cell receptor beta chains presented below share a single source sample, sequenced in a study of blood T cell repertoires in COVID-19. The protocol was immunoSEQ multiplex PCR, while the TCRdb copy is restricted to in-frame clones and leaves out a portion. The data show around 35,000 clones, around 87% seen once. Sequenced material: peripheral blood. These receptors came from a human donor in a cohort sampled during active COVID-19.

This chain joins TRBV9 and TRBJ1-1; no firm D call. Germline V gives CDR1 SGDLS, CDR2 YYNGEE. V shed 0 bases and J shed 0 bases, with 6 bases lying between them. CDR3 size: 14 residues. The CDR3 sequence is CASSVEAVNTEAFF. CDR3 coding DNA: TGTGCCAGCAGCGTAGAGGCGGTGAACACTGAAGCTTTCTTT.

The chain uses TRBV19 and TRBJ2-7; tentative D call: TRBD2 (5 bases). Germline loops: CDR1 LNHDA, CDR2 SQIVND (reference sequence). The CDR3 length is 15 residues. The V end lost 2 bases, the J end lost 3 bases, and 14 bases lay between the germline ends. CDR3 bases: TGTGCCAGTAGTATACAAAGCAGGAGGAGCTACGAGCAGTACTTC. Amino acids: CASSIQSRRSYEQYF.

The gene calls are TRBV19 and TRBJ2-7, with 10 bases identical to TRBD2. V lost 3 bases and J lost 2; bases outside the gene matches: 1. Looked up from germline, CDR1 is LNHDA and CDR2 is SQIVND (reference sequence). The CDR3 covers 14 residues. As DNA, the CDR3 is TGTGCCAGTAGTATTACTAGCGGGGCCTACGAGCAGTACTTC. Translation gives CASSITSGAYEQYF. Using reference TRBV19 and TRBJ2-7 for the parts outside the CDR3, the full variable domain is DGGITQSPKYLFRKEGQNVTLSCEQNLNHDAMYWYRQDPGQGLRLIYYSQIVNDFQKGDIAEGYSVSREKKESFPLTVTSAQKNPTAFYLCASSITSGAYEQYFGPGTRLTVT.

V is TRBV7-7 and J is TRBJ2-5, with D possibly matching TRBD2 (6 bases). The V end was cut by 3 bases, the J end by 0 bases, with 11 bases between. This CDR3 has 15 residues. Germline V gene lookup returns CDR1 SSHAT and CDR2 FNYEAQ (reference sequence). The CDR3 region is CASSLGLLYQETQYF. The CDR3 DNA follows: TGTGCCAGCAGCTTGGGACTTCTGTACCAAGAGACCCAGTACTTC.

The J gene is TRBJ2-3, the V gene TRBV5-1; TRBD2 matches at 10 bases. The germline V gene encodes CDR1 SGHRS and CDR2 YFSETQ. The length of the CDR3 is 16 residues. The V segment lost 5 bases and the J segment 0 bases; nucleotides outside the gene matches: 6. The CDR3: CASRLSGGSSTDTQYF. As DNA, the CDR3 is TGCGCCAGCAGGCTTAGCGGGGGGTCTAGCACAGATACGCAGTATTTT.

The chain joins TRBV5-6 to TRBJ2-5; D unclear. This CDR3 region has 11 residues. The V end was cut by 4 bases, the J end by 5 bases, with 6 bases between. The germline V gene encodes CDR1 SGHDT and CDR2 YYEEEE. CDR3 DNA sequence: TGTGCCAGCAGCATCTTGGAGACCCAGTACTTC. Protein sequence: CASSILETQYF.

The chain is built from TRBV10-3 and TRBJ2-1; 9 nucleotides line up with TRBD2. CDR1 ENHRY and CDR2 SYGVKD come from the germline V gene. This CDR3 spans 15 amino acids. Trimming took 10 bases from V and 8 from J; bases not matched to a gene: 15. In DNA, the CDR3 is TGTGCCACCCGCAGGGGCGGGGGGGCCGTCGATGAGCAGTTCTTC. Translation: CATRRGGGAVDEQFF.

This chain joins TRBV18 and TRBJ2-7; possibly TRBD2 for D (6 bases). The CDR3 has 14 residues. Germline V gene sequence: CDR1 KGHSH, CDR2 LQKENI. V gave up 6 bases and J gave up 5 bases, with 17 bases separating them. The CDR3 sequence: CASSPLGGKDEQYF. In nucleotides, the CDR3 is TGTGCCAGCTCCCCCCTCGGAGGGAAGGACGAGCAGTACTTC.

The rearrangement joins TRBV5-4 to TRBJ2-5, with 14 bases identical to TRBD2. The CDR3 is 17 residues long. Germline assignment: CDR1 SGHNT and CDR2 YYREEE (reference sequence). Trimming removed 0 bases from V and 5 bases from J; junction bases left unmatched: 6. The CDR3 DNA follows: TGTGCCAGCAGCTTGGGACTAGCGGGAGGGGTGGAGGAGACCCAGTACTTC. This encodes CASSLGLAGGVEETQYF.

The rearrangement uses TRBV27 and TRBJ2-5, with 7 bases identical to TRBD1. The CDR3 spans 15 residues. Losses at the gene ends were 3 bases for V and 5 bases for J; bases not matched to a gene: 9. CDR1 and CDR2 (germline): MNHEY, SMNVEV (reference sequence). The CDR3 DNA sequence: TGTGCCAGCAGTTTCACCGGGACAGAGGCGGAGACCCAGTACTTC. Translated, it gives CASSFTGTEAETQYF.

This chain joins TRBV10-3 and TRBJ2-3; 10 bases match TRBD1. Germline lookup yields CDR1 ENHRY and CDR2 SYGVKD. The CDR3 spans 14 residues. V gave up 10 bases and J gave up 0 bases; unmatched junction bases: 4. DNA for the CDR3: TGTGCCACAAGGACAGGGGGAAGCACAGATACGCAGTATTTT. Amino acid sequence: CATRTGGSTDTQYF.

CDR3 bases: TGTGCCAGCAGTTTACCGATTACAGGGGGCACAGATACGCAGTATTTT. As protein: CASSLPITGGTDTQYF. This chain connects TRBV27 to TRBJ2-3; 7 bases fit TRBD1. This CDR3 comprises 16 residues. Looked up from germline, CDR1 is MNHEY and CDR2 is SMNVEV (reference sequence). V lost 2 bases, J lost 1 base, and 6 bases stayed unmatched.

The chain uses TRBV18 and TRBJ2-7; no firm D call. Looked up from germline, CDR1 is KGHSH and CDR2 is LQKENI. Trimming cost V 2 bases and J 6 bases, with 20 bases left between them. The CDR3 sequence is 16 residues long. CDR3 coding DNA: TGTGCCAGCTCACCAAACCAAAACGGAGTCTTGGCCGAGCAGTACTTC. Protein product: CASSPNQNGVLAEQYF.

The chain combines TRBV19 with TRBJ1-1; TRBD1 is a possible D gene (5 bases). The CDR3 runs to 14 residues. Per the germline V gene, CDR1 is LNHDA and CDR2 is SQIVND (reference sequence). V lost 5 bases to trimming and J lost 0 bases, with 10 bases between them. CDR3 DNA sequence: TGTGCCAGTAGTCCGACAGTTATGAACACTGAAGCTTTCTTT. Translated, it gives CASSPTVMNTEAFF.

In this sample, this clone turned up a few times. The rearrangement uses TRBV10-2 and TRBJ1-2; the match to TRBD1 covers 9 bases. The CDR3 runs 15 residues. Germline loops: CDR1 WSHSY, CDR2 SAAADI. V was pared by 0 bases and J by 8 bases, with 7 bases of the junction left unmatched. This CDR3 is CASSESGTGHGGYTF. DNA for the CDR3: TGCGCCAGCAGTGAGTCAGGGACAGGGCACGGGGGCTACACCTTC.

About this clone: An end of the junction does not agree with germline; a read error may underlie this. This rearrangement joins TRBV7-2 to TRBJ2-1, with TRBD2 identical over 7 bases. The length of the CDR3 is 16 residues. CDR1 is SGHTA, CDR2 FQGNSA, per germline. The CDR3 loop reads CASTLMGRGIYNEQFF. In DNA, the CDR3 is TGTGCCAGCACCTTAATGGGGCGGGGGATCTACAATGAGCAGTTCTTC.

This chain uses TRBV9 with TRBJ2-3; 7 bases are a match to TRBD2. The CDR3 contains 14 residues. J gave up 3 bases and V 7 bases, and 8 bases lay outside the gene matches. Germline V gives CDR1 SGDLS, CDR2 YYNGEE. The CDR3 here is CASERASGTDTQYF. For the CDR3, the DNA is TGTGCCAGCGAACGGGCTAGCGGAACAGATACGCAGTATTTT.

The chain uses TRBV5-1 and TRBJ2-4, with 11 bases matching TRBD1. CDR1 and CDR2 from the germline V gene are SGHRS and YFSETQ. J gave up 1 base and V 3 bases, and 9 bases lay outside the gene matches. The CDR3 spans 18 residues. The CDR3: CASSWDRGGSYAKNIQYF. As DNA, the CDR3 is TGCGCCAGCAGCTGGGACAGGGGGGGTTCCTACGCCAAAAACATTCAGTACTTC.

V is TRBV28 and J is TRBJ1-2; D is ambiguous. Germline V gene lookup returns CDR1 MDHEN and CDR2 SYDVKM. Trimming stripped 4 bases from V and 2 bases from J, with 11 bases between. This CDR3 spans 14 amino acids. The CDR3 is CASSSPLLNYGYTF. CDR3 DNA sequence: TGTGCCAGCAGTTCCCCCCTCCTCAACTATGGCTACACCTTC.

The rearrangement joins TRBV9 to TRBJ2-2, with 12 bases lining up with TRBD1. This CDR3 has 16 residues. Losses at the gene ends were 4 bases for V and 6 bases for J; bases not matched to a gene: 7. The V gene's germline CDR1 is SGDLS and CDR2 YYNGEE. CDR3 region: CASSPRGQGASGELFF. CDR3 bases: TGTGCCAGCAGCCCACGGGGACAGGGGGCTTCCGGGGAGCTGTTTTTT.

The V gene is TRBV6-5, the J gene TRBJ1-5; 7 nucleotides match TRBD1. This CDR3 is 15 amino acids long. V lost 2 bases, J lost 1 base, and 2 bases stayed unmatched. Germline CDR1 is MNHEY and CDR2 is SVGAGI. In DNA, the CDR3 is TGTGCCAGCAGTTACGGCAGGGGGAGCAATCAGCCCCAGCATTTT. Translated: CASSYGRGSNQPQHF.

The V gene is TRBV5-6, the J gene TRBJ2-7; 10 bases are a match to TRBD1. In germline, CDR1 is SGHDT, CDR2 YYEEEE. This CDR3 contains 16 residues. The V and J ends lost 0 bases and 3 bases, in that order; junction bases with no gene match: 6. CDR3 residues: CASSLGGQGPLYEQYF. CDR3 sequence (DNA): TGTGCCAGCAGCTTGGGGGGACAGGGGCCGCTCTACGAGCAGTACTTC.

This clone showed up just a few times. The V call is TRBV2, the J call TRBJ2-7; 8 bases line up with TRBD1. From germline, CDR1 is SNHLY and CDR2 FYNNEI. The CDR3 contains 12 residues. Trimming removed 11 bases from V and 2 bases from J; junction bases left unmatched: 5. CDR3 DNA sequence: TGTGCCGGAGGACAGGGTACCTACGAGCAGTACTTC. Its translation is CAGGQGTYEQYF.

V and J are TRBV5-4 and TRBJ1-2, with D maybe TRBD1 (5 bases). Germline V gives CDR1 SGHNT, CDR2 YYREEE (reference sequence). The V end was cut by 1 base, the J end by 0 bases, with 10 bases between. The CDR3 consists of 15 residues. The CDR3 DNA reads as TGTGCCAGCAGCTTGTATGACAGAGCTAACTATGGCTACACCTTC. It codes for CASSLYDRANYGYTF.

V gene TRBV10-3 combines with J gene TRBJ2-5, with TRBD1 matching 9 bases. The J segment lost 4 bases and the V segment lost 4 bases, leaving 10 bases of the junction unmatched. There are 16 residues in the CDR3. Germline loops: CDR1 ENHRY, CDR2 SYGVKD. The CDR3 reads CAISVDRGGNGETQYF. DNA of the CDR3: TGTGCCATCAGTGTGGACAGGGGAGGAAATGGAGAGACCCAGTACTTC.

The V gene is TRBV19, the J gene TRBJ2-1; D perhaps matches TRBD2 (6 bases). This CDR3 contains 14 residues. With 7 bases removed from V and 0 bases from J, the gap between germline ends came to 10 bases. Germline lookup yields CDR1 LNHDA and CDR2 SQIVND (reference sequence). CDR3 DNA: TGTGCCAGTACGGGGGAAAGCTCCTACAATGAGCAGTTCTTC. Translating it yields CASTGESSYNEQFF.

The chain joins TRBV10-2 to TRBJ1-5; possible D gene TRBD1, 5 bases. V was pared by 3 bases and J by 6 bases, with 9 bases between. Germline V gene lookup returns CDR1 WSHSY and CDR2 SAAADI. CDR3 length: 13 amino acids. DNA of the CDR3: TGCGCCAGCAGTGACGGGGGACGTCAGCCCCAGCATTTT. It is translated as CASSDGGRQPQHF.

This chain's CDR3 is CASSAGQGKDTEAFF. The CDR3 DNA sequence: TGTGCCAGCAGCGCAGGACAGGGGAAGGACACTGAAGCTTTCTTT. J is TRBJ1-1 and V is TRBV9; 9 bases are a match to TRBD1. The CDR3 spans 15 residues. Germline values: CDR1 SGDLS, CDR2 YYNGEE. Trimming at V came to 3 bases and at J to 3 bases, leaving 6 bases not matched to a gene.

V and J are TRBV10-2 and TRBJ1-5; the D is unclear. Germline values: CDR1 WSHSY, CDR2 SAAADI. The CDR3 is 15 residues long. The ends were cut back, 2 bases at V and 7 bases at J, with 15 bases in the middle. In DNA form, the CDR3 reads TGCGCCAGCAGTGAGAGGGAGGACCGAGCCCAGCCCCAGCATTTT. Its translation: CASSEREDRAQPQHF.